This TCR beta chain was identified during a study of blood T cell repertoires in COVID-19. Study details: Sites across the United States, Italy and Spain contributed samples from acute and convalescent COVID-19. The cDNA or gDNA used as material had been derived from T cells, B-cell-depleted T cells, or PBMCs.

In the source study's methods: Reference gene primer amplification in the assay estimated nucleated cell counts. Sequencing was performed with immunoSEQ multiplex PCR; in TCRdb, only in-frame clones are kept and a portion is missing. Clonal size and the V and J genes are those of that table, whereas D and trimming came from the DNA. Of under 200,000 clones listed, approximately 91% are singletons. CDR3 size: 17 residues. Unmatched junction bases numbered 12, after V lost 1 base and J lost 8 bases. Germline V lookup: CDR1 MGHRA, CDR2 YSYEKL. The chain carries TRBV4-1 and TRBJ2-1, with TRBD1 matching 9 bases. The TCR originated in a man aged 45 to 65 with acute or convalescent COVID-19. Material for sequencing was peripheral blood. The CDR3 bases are TGCGCCAGCAGCCAAGGGGGGGGACAGGGTCCCTGGTATGAGCAGTTCTTC. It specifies CASSQGGGQGPWYEQFF.